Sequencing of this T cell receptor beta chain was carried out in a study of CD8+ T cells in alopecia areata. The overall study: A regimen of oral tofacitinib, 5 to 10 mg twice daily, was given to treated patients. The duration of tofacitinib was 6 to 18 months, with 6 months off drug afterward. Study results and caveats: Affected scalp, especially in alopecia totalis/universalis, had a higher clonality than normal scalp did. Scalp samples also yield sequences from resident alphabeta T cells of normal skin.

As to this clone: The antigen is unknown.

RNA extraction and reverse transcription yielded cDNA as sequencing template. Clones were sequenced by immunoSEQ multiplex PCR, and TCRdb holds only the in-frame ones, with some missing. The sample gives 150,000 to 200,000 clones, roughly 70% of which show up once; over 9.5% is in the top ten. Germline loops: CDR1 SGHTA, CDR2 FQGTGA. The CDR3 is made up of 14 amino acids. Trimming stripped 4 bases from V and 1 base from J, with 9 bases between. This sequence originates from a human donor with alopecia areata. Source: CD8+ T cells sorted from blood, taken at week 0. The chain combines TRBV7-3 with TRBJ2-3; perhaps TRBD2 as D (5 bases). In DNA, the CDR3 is TGTGCCAGCAGCTCCGCCGGGGGCACAGATACGCAGTATTTT. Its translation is CASSSAGGTDTQYF.